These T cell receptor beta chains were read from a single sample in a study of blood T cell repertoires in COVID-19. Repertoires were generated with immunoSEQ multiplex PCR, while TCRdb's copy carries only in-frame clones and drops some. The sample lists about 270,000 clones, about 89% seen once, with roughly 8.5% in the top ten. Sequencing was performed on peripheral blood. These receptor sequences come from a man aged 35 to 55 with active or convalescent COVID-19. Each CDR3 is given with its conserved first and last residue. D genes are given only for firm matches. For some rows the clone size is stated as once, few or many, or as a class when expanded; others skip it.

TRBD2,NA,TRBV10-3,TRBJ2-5,TGTGCCATCAGTGAGTCGGTGGCTAGCGGAGGCCAAGAGACCCAGTACTTC,CAISESVASGGQETQYF
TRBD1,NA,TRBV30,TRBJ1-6,TGTGCCCGGCAGGATGGGACAGGGGGGTCGTCACCCCTCCACTTT,CARQDGTGGSSPLHF
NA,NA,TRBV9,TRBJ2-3,TGTGCCAGCAGCGTAGCTACGTGGGATACGCAGTATTTT,CASSVATWDTQYF
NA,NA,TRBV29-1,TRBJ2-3,TGCAGCTTAAATTCGGGTGATACGCAGTATTTT,CSLNSGDTQYF
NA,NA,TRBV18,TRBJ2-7,TGTGCCAGCTCCTTCAGACAAACCTACGAGCAGTACTTC,CASSFRQTYEQYF
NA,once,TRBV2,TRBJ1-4,TGTGCCAGCCAAAAAGGCCAGGGTAATGAAAAACTGTTTTTT,CASQKGQGNEKLFF
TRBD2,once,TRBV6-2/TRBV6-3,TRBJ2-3,TGTGCCAGCAGTAGAACTAGCGGGGGGGCCCCGGATACGCAGTATTTT,CASSRTSGGAPDTQYF
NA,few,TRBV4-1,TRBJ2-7,TGCGCCAGCAGCCAAGGGGCCGCGGGACAGAGCTCCTACGAGCAGTACTTC,CASSQGAAGQSSYEQYF
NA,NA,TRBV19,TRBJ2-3,TGTGCCAGTAACAACAGGGTGTCAGATACGCAGTATTTT,CASNNRVSDTQYF
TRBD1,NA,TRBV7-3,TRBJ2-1,TGTGCCAGCAGCTTAGGGGGAGACAGGGCCTACAATGAGCAGTTCTTC,CASSLGGDRAYNEQFF
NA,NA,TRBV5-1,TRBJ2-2,TGCGCCAGCAGGGTAGGGGGTGACACCGGGGAGCTGTTTTTT,CASRVGGDTGELFF
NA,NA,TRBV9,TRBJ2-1,TGTGCCAGCAGCGTGGGTTCGAGGACTGAGGGGGATGAGCAGTTCTTC,CASSVGSRTEGDEQFF
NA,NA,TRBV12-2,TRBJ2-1,TGTGCAAGTCGCTTAGGGGTCGGGAAGCGGGAGTACTTTGAGCAGTTCTTC,CASRLGVGKREYFEQFF
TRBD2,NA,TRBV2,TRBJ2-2,TGTGCCAGCAATTCTGCGGGGGAGAACACCGGGGAGCTGTTTTTT,CASNSAGENTGELFF
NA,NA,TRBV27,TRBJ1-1,TGTGCCAGCAGTTTCCGGGACATAAATCATGAAGCTTTCTTT,CASSFRDINHEAFF
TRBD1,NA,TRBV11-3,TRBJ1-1,TGTGCCAGCAGCCCGTGGACAGGGAAGAACACTGAAGCTTTCTTT,CASSPWTGKNTEAFF
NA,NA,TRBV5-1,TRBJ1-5,TGCGCCAGCAGCTTGGACAGGGAGGGTCAGCCCCAGCATTTT,CASSLDREGQPQHF
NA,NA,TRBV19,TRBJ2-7,TGTGCCAGTAGTATAGCTGGGAGCTCCTACGAGCAGTACTTC,CASSIAGSSYEQYF
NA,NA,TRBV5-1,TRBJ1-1,TGCGCCAGCAGCAGCGGCCCGTCCAACACTGAAGCTTTCTTT,CASSSGPSNTEAFF
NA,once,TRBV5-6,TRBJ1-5,TGTGCCAGCAGCCCCCGACGGACTGGAATCAATCAGCCCCAGCATTTT,CASSPRRTGINQPQHF
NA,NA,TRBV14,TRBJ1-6,TGTGCCAGCAGCCAAGAATCACAGGGACGGGGTAATTCACCCCTCCACTTT,CASSQESQGRGNSPLHF
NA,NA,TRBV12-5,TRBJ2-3,TGTGCAATAGGTGGGAGTAAGGGAATCACAGATACGCAGTATTTT,CAIGGSKGITDTQYF
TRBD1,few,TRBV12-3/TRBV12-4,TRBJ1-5,TGTGCCAGCAGTTTGACAGGGGGTCAGCCCCAGCATTTT,CASSLTGGQPQHF
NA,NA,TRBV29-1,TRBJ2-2,TGCAGCGTTGTCTTCGGACAGTCGAACACCGGGGAGCTGTTTTTT,CSVVFGQSNTGELFF
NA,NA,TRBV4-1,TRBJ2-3,TGCGCCAGCAGCCAAGTGGCACTAGGAAGCACAGATACGCAGTATTTT,CASSQVALGSTDTQYF
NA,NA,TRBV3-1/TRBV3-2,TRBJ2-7,TGTGCCAGCAGCCAAGTTTCCGGGACCTACGAGCAGTACTTC,CASSQVSGTYEQYF
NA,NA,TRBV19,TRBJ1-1,TGTGCCAGTAGTACCACAGGGACAACCATGAACACTGAAGCTTTCTTT,CASSTTGTTMNTEAFF
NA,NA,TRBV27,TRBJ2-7,TGTGCCAGCAGTTTCGGGGATCCCTACGAGCAGTACTTC,CASSFGDPYEQYF
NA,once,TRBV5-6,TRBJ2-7,TGTGCCAGCGGGACGGGAGCCTACGAGCAGTACTTC,CASGTGAYEQYF
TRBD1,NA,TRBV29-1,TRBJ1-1,TGCAGCGTTTGCACTGGGACAGGGATTGAAGCTTTCTTT,CSVCTGTGIEAFF
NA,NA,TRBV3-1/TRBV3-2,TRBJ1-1,TGTGCCAGCAGCCCCTGGACAGCGAACACTGAAGCTTTCTTT,CASSPWTANTEAFF
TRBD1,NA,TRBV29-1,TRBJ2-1,TGCAGCGTGGGCACCGGGACAGGGACAGATGAGCAGTTCTTC,CSVGTGTGTDEQFF
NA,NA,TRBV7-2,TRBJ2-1,TGTGCCAGCAGCTTGGGCATGGAGGGGGCAATCGGTGAGCAGTTCTTC,CASSLGMEGAIGEQFF
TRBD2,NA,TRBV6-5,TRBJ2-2,TGTGCCAGCCTAGGGAGGGGCGCTTGGACCGGGGAGCTGTTTTTT,CASLGRGAWTGELFF
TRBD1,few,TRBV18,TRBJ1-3,TGTGCCAGCTCACCACAACAGGGGAGCTCTGGAAACACCATATATTTT,CASSPQQGSSGNTIYF
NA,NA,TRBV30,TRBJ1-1,TGTGCCTGGAGTACAGGGATCACTGAAGCTTTCTTT,CAWSTGITEAFF
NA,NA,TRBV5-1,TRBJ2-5,TGCGCCAGCAGACCGGGACAAACGAGGGGGGAGACCCAGTACTTC,CASRPGQTRGETQYF
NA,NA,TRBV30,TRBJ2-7,TGTGCCTGGAGTGTACTGTCCCCCTACGAGCAGTACTTC,CAWSVLSPYEQYF
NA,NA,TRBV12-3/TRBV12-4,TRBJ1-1,TGTGCCAGCACCCCCGAGGGGAACACTGAAGCTTTCTTT,CASTPEGNTEAFF
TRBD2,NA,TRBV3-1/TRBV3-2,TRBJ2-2,TGTGCCAGCAGCCACCGGGGGGGGTTCGGGGAGCTGTTTTTT,CASSHRGGFGELFF
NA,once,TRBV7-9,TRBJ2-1,TGTGCCAGCAGCTACGAGTTAGCCTACAATGAGCAGTTCTTC,CASSYELAYNEQFF
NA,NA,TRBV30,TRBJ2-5,TGTGCCTGGAGTGTACGAACAGTCCAAGAGACCCAGTACTTC,CAWSVRTVQETQYF
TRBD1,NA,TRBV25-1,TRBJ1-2,TGTGCCAGCAGTGAGGCCGGGACAGGGGTGCGGTATGGCTACACCTTC,CASSEAGTGVRYGYTF
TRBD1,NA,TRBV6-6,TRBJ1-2,TGTGCCAGTTACGGAGACAGGGGAGAAAACTATGGCTACACCTTC,CASYGDRGENYGYTF
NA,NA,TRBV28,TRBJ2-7,TGTGCCAGCAGTACGACAGTTTACGAGCAGTACTTC,CASSTTVYEQYF
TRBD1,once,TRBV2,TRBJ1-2,TGTGCCAGCAGTGGGATAGGACAGGCGGAGGCTGGCTACACCTTC,CASSGIGQAEAGYTF
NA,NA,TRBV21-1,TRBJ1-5,TGTGCCAGCAGCAAAGAGGAGTCGACAGGTCGTCAGCCCCAGCATTTT,CASSKEESTGRQPQHF
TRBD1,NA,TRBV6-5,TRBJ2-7,TGTGCCAGCGGGACAGGGGGCTCCTACGAGCAGTACTTC,CASGTGGSYEQYF
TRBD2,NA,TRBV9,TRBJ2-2,TGTGCCAGCAGCCCCAGGACTAGCGATTACACCGGGGAGCTGTTTTTT,CASSPRTSDYTGELFF
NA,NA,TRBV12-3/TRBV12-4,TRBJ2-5,TGTGCCAGCAGTTTCCGCGAGGAAGAGACCCAGTACTTC,CASSFREEETQYF
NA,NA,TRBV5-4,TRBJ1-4,TGTGCCAGCAGTTGGCGCCGGGAGGGCGGAAATGAAAAACTGTTTTTT,CASSWRREGGNEKLFF
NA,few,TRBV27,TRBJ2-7,TGTGCCAGCAGCCCAGGCTCCGGGGGTGCCTACGAGCAGTACTTC,CASSPGSGGAYEQYF
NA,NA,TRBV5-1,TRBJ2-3,TGCGCCAGCAGCTTGGCCCAGCGAGATACGCAGTATTTT,CASSLAQRDTQYF
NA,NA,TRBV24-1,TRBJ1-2,TGTGCCACTGGTGGCAGGGCGGATGGCTACACCTTC,CATGGRADGYTF
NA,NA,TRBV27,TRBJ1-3,TGTGCCAGCAGTCCCCGACAGTTACACTCTGGAAACACCATATATTTT,CASSPRQLHSGNTIYF